This TCR beta chain derives from a study of blood T cell repertoires in COVID-19. Sequenced by immunoSEQ multiplex PCR; TCRdb stores in-frame clones only, minus some. The table lists about 27,000 clones, about 84% of them singletons. CDR1 SGHRS and CDR2 YFSETQ come from the germline V gene. The CDR3 loop spans 15 amino acids. V lost 0 bases and J lost 7; bases outside the gene matches: 3. The chain is built from TRBV5-1 and TRBJ2-1; 11 nucleotides align to TRBD2. This TCR derives from a woman of 80 years or more with acute or convalescent COVID-19. Sample: peripheral blood. The CDR3 loop is CASSLELAGGNEQFF. Here the CDR3 DNA reads TGCGCCAGCAGCTTGGAGCTAGCGGGAGGTAATGAGCAGTTCTTC.